Below, one T cell receptor beta chain is given with its context. These data come from a study of blood T cell repertoires in COVID-19. Study at large: T cells, B-cell-depleted T cells, or PBMCs supplied cDNA or gDNA.

V was shortened by 4 bases and J by 3 bases, with 9 bases between the two germline ends. The CDR3 is made up of 13 amino acids. Germline-derived CDR1 and CDR2 are SGHNT and YENEEA. Repertoires were generated with immunoSEQ multiplex PCR, while TCRdb's copy carries only in-frame clones and drops some. The sample records about 180,000 clones, 80% to 90% being singletons. The chain employs TRBV11-3 and TRBJ2-5; TRBD2 is a possible D gene (6 bases). This TCR derives from a man aged 55 to 70 with acute or convalescent COVID-19. Sequenced material: peripheral blood. Written as DNA, the CDR3 is TGTGCCAGCAGCTCCAGGGAGGAAGAGACCCAGTACTTC. Residues: CASSSREEETQYF.